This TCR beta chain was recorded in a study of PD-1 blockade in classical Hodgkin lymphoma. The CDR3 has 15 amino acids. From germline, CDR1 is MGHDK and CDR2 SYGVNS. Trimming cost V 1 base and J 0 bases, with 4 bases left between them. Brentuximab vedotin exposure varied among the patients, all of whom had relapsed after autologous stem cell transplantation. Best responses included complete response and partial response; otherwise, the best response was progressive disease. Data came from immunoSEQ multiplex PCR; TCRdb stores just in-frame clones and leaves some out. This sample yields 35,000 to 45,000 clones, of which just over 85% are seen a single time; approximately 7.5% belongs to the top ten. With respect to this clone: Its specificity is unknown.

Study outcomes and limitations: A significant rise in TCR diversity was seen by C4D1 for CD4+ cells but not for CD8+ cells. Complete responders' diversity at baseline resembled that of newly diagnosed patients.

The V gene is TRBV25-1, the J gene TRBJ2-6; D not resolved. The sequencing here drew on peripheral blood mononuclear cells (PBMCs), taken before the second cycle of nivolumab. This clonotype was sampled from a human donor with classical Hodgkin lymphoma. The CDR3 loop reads CASSESGSGANVLTF. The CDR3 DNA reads TGTGCCAGCAGTGAATCGGGCTCTGGGGCCAACGTCCTGACTTTC.